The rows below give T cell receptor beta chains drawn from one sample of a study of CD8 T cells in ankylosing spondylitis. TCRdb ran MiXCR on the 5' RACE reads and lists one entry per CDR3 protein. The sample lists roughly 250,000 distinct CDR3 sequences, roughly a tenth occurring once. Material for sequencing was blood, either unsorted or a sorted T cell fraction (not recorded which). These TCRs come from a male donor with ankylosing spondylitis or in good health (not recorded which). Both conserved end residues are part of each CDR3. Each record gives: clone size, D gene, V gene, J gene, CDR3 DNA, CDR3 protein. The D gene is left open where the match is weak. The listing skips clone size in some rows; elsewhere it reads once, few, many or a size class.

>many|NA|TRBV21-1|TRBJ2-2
TGTGCCAGCAGCACAAGTCCGGGACAGAGCACCGGGGAGCTGTTTTTT
CASSTSPGQSTGELFF
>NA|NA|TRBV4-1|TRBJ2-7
TGCGCCAGCAGCCAAGGGGACGGACCCTACGAGCAGTACTTC
CASSQGDGPYEQYF
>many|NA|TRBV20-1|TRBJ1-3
TGCAGTGCTAGAGTGGCGTCCTCTGGAAACACCATATATTTT
CSARVASSGNTIYF
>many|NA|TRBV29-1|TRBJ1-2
TGCAGCGTTATGTCCGGGACGGGGTCTGGCTACACCTTC
CSVMSGTGSGYTF
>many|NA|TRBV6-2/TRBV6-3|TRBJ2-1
TGTGCCAGCAGTTACGCGAAGAGGGGGGTATCCTCCTACAATGAGCAGTTCTTC
CASSYAKRGVSSYNEQFF
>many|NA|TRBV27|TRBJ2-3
TGTGCCAGCAGTTTCCATCTTCCGGGAGATACGCAGTATTTT
CASSFHLPGDTQYF
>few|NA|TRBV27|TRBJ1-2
TGTGCCAGCAGTTTAAAGGCAGGGGCCGCTTTCGCCTATGGCTACACCTTC
CASSLKAGAAFAYGYTF
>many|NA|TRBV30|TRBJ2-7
TGTGCCTGGAGTCTCACCCCGGCATACGAGCAGTACTTC
CAWSLTPAYEQYF
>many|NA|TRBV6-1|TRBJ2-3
TGTGCCAGCGAGCGGGTTGGAGCAGATACGCAGTATTTT
CASERVGADTQYF
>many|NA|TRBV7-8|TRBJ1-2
TGTGCCAGCATGCCAGGCCCGACCGACTATGGCTACACCTTC
CASMPGPTDYGYTF
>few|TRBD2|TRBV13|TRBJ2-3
TGTGCCAGCAGCTTAGAGCTAGCGGGGACTACGCAGTATTTT
CASSLELAGTTQYF
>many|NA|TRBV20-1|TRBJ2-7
TGCAGTGCTAGAGGCCCAGCAGGGAGGTACGAGCAGTACTTC
CSARGPAGRYEQYF
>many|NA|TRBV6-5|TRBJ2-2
TGTGCCAGCAGTTACTCGGGACGAACCGGGGAGCTGTTTTTT
CASSYSGRTGELFF
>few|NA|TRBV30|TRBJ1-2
TGTGCCTGGAGTGTAAGCAGGGGTGGCTACACCTTC
CAWSVSRGGYTF
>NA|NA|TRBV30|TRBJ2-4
TGTGCCTGGAGTGTACGAGGGATTCAGTACTTC
CAWSVRGIQYF
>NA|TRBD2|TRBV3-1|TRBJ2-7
TGTGCCAGCAGGGGTGGGACTAGCGGGAGTGATACCTACGAGCAGTACTTC
CASRGGTSGSDTYEQYF
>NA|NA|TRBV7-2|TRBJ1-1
TGTGCCAGCAGCCCGCGGGTCGGAGTTACGAACACTGAAGCTTTCTTT
CASSPRVGVTNTEAFF
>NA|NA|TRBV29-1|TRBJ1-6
TGCAGCGTGCGGTTCGGGGGGCACGAGGCACCCCTCCACTTT
CSVRFGGHEAPLHF
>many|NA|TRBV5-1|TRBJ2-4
TGCGCCAGCAGCTTGGAGGGATCTATCAACATTCAGTACTTC
CASSLEGSINIQYF
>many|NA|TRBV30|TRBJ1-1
TGTGCCTGGAGCGGACAGCGGGGGACTGAAGCTTTCTTT
CAWSGQRGTEAFF
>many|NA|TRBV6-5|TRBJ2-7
TGTGCCAGCAGTTACAGCCAGGGTAACGAGCAGTACTTC
CASSYSQGNEQYF
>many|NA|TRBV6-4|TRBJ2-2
TGTGCCAGCAGACTCGAGAACACCGGGGAGCTGTTTTTT
CASRLENTGELFF
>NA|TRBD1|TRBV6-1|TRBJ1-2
TGTGCCAGCAGTCGAGACAGGGGGCAGGGCTACACCTTC
CASSRDRGQGYTF
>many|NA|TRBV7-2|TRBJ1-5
TGTGCCAGCAGCTTACGGGCGAGTGGCAATCAGCCCCAGCATTTT
CASSLRASGNQPQHF
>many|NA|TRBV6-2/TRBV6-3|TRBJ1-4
TGTGCCAGCAGTCCGGGACAATGGCCGGATAGCTCCTCGGAAAAACTGTTTTTT
CASSPGQWPDSSSEKLFF
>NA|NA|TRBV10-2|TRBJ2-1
TGCGCCACTTGCGGACTCTCGGCGGATGAGCAGTTCTTC
CATCGLSADEQFF
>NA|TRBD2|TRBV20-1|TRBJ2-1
TGCAGTGCTAGAGTAAAATGGGCTAGCGGGAGCCGTTCCTACAATGAGCAGTTCTTC
CSARVKWASGSRSYNEQFF
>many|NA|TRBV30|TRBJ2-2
TGTGCCTGGAGTGTAAGCGGCACCGGGGAGCTGTTTTTT
CAWSVSGTGELFF
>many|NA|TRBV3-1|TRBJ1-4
TGTGCCAGCCGCCCGGCCCGGAGTGAAAAACTGTTTTTT
CASRPARSEKLFF